A selection of T cell receptor beta chains follows, all from one sample in a study of blood T cell repertoires in COVID-19. Measured with immunoSEQ multiplex PCR; TCRdb has only the in-frame clones, and not every one. Of under 400,000 clones listed, about 87% are singletons. The sequencing sample was made of peripheral blood. The receptors originated from a woman aged 25-40 years with COVID-19, enrolled during active disease. CDR3s include the opening cysteine and the closing phenylalanine or tryptophan. Each record gives: V gene, clone size, D gene, J gene, CDR3 protein, CDR3 DNA. The D gene is left open where the match is weak. Clone size is stated in some rows and not others, as once, few, many or a class when expanded.

TRBV29-1	.	.	TRBJ2-5	CSSQEDSHQETQYF	TGCAGCTCCCAGGAGGACAGCCACCAAGAGACCCAGTACTTC
TRBV15	.	.	TRBJ1-2	CATSIVSDSRNNYGYTF	TGTGCCACCAGCATAGTTTCGGACAGCAGAAATAACTATGGCTACACCTTC
TRBV25-1	.	.	TRBJ1-2	CASIWVWAGGYTF	TGTGCCAGCATCTGGGTGTGGGCGGGAGGCTACACCTTC
TRBV30	many	.	TRBJ1-2	CAWSSGRGTSGYTF	TGTGCCTGGAGTAGCGGGAGAGGGACGTCCGGCTACACCTTC
TRBV29-1	.	TRBD1	TRBJ1-2	CSVETGLNYGYTF	TGCAGCGTTGAGACAGGGCTAAACTATGGCTACACCTTC
TRBV12-3/TRBV12-4	.	.	TRBJ1-1	CASSSDRTTEAFF	TGTGCCAGCAGTTCCGACAGAACGACTGAAGCTTTCTTT
TRBV10-2	.	TRBD2	TRBJ2-3	CASSLAGHTDTQYF	TGCGCCAGCAGTCTAGCGGGGCACACAGATACGCAGTATTTT
TRBV5-1	few	.	TRBJ1-1	CASSRGNYGTEAFF	TGCGCCAGCAGCAGGGGGAATTATGGTACTGAAGCTTTCTTT
TRBV18	once	.	TRBJ1-3	CASSPLQHRRSGNTIYF	TGTGCCAGCTCACCACTACAACACAGGCGCTCTGGAAACACCATATATTTT
TRBV2	.	TRBD2	TRBJ2-1	CASRDLAGGYNEQFF	TGTGCCAGCAGGGATCTAGCGGGGGGTTACAATGAGCAGTTCTTC
TRBV7-2	.	.	TRBJ2-2	CASSPRIAITGELFF	TGTGCCAGCAGTCCCCGGATAGCGATCACCGGGGAGCTGTTTTTT
TRBV18	once	.	TRBJ1-1	CASSPRRGGGTEAFF	TGTGCCAGCTCACCACGACGAGGTGGTGGCACTGAAGCTTTCTTT
TRBV12-2	few	.	TRBJ2-3	CASRTPLLRDTQYF	TGTGCAAGTCGCACACCCTTGTTGAGGGATACGCAGTATTTT
TRBV3-1/TRBV3-2	.	TRBD2	TRBJ2-3	CASSLLAGGLTDTQYF	TGTGCCAGCAGTCTACTAGCGGGGGGACTCACAGATACGCAGTATTTT
TRBV5-4	.	TRBD1	TRBJ1-2	CASSVVRGRRGYTF	TGTGCCAGCAGCGTGGTGAGGGGGCGGCGTGGCTACACCTTC
TRBV27	.	.	TRBJ2-1	CASSFRTGNEQFF	TGTGCCAGCAGTTTCCGCACAGGGAATGAGCAGTTCTTC
TRBV3-1/TRBV3-2	.	.	TRBJ1-2	CASSQFLGGLGYTF	TGTGCCAGCAGCCAATTCTTAGGCGGTCTGGGCTACACCTTC
TRBV5-6	.	TRBD1	TRBJ1-6	CASSFFRDRPPPTLHF	TGTGCCAGCAGCTTTTTCCGGGACAGACCCCCCCCCACCCTCCACTTT
TRBV19	once	TRBD1	TRBJ1-1	CASSQDRAAEAFF	TGTGCCAGTAGTCAAGACAGGGCCGCTGAAGCTTTCTTT
TRBV2	once	.	TRBJ1-5	CASNRHRAGNQPQHF	TGTGCCAGCAATCGGCACAGGGCGGGCAATCAGCCCCAGCATTTT
TRBV5-1	.	.	TRBJ1-1	CASNRREGTEAFF	TGCGCCAGCAATCGAAGGGAGGGCACTGAAGCTTTCTTT
TRBV9	.	.	TRBJ2-2	CASSGGWTGELFF	TGTGCCAGCAGCGGCGGATGGACCGGGGAGCTGTTTTTT
TRBV7-2	.	TRBD1	TRBJ1-2	CASSGHRLDRGNRDGYTF	TGTGCCAGCAGCGGACACCGCTTGGACAGGGGGAATAGGGATGGCTACACCTTC
TRBV6-2/TRBV6-3	.	TRBD2	TRBJ2-7	CASSTTSGGVLYF	TGTGCCAGCAGTACGACTAGCGGGGGGGTGCTCTACTTC
TRBV6-5	.	TRBD2	TRBJ2-1	CATEMYGGGEQFF	TGTGCCACCGAAATGTACGGGGGGGGTGAGCAGTTCTTC
TRBV5-1	.	TRBD1	TRBJ1-6	CASRSRGSNSPLHF	TGCGCCAGCAGGTCCAGGGGGAGTAATTCACCCCTCCACTTT